The clone carrying this TCR beta chain was detected only a few times. This record belongs to a study of molecular identifiers for immune sequencing clone quantification. Germline values: CDR1 MNHEY, CDR2 SVGAGI. V shed 4 bases, J shed 2 bases, and the junction held 3 bases outside the gene matches. The CDR3 totals 16 residues. From the PCR reads, TCRdb called clonotypes with MiXCR, one entry per CDR3 protein. The table includes around 470,000 distinct CDR3 sequences, about a fifth detected once. This sequence was found in a human donor in good health. Some libraries in this study had Jurkat cell RNA spiked in. The chain links TRBV6-5 to TRBJ2-1, with TRBD2 matching over 12 bases. Material for sequencing was naive CD8+ T cells from blood, with Jurkat cell RNA spiked in. As for subset: FACS-sorted CD8+CD4-CCR7+CD45RA+ naive T cells. This CDR3 is CASSLWTSGAYNEQFF. The CDR3 nucleotides are TGTGCCAGCAGTTTGTGGACTAGCGGGGCCTACAATGAGCAGTTCTTC.